Listed below are T cell receptor beta chains from one sample, sequenced in a study of cytotoxic CD8 clonotypes in ibrutinib-treated CLL. TCRdb's table, derived via immunoSEQ multiplex PCR, lists solely in-frame clones and lacks some. The sample lists under 300,000 clones, less than 85% occurring once. The specimen comprised PBMCs, sampled at disease progression, from a patient treated with ibrutinib. The receptor set was obtained from a human donor with chronic lymphocytic leukemia. The CDR3 runs from the conserved cysteine through the conserved F or W. The D gene is left open where the match is weak. Size tells how often a clone was seen (once, few, many) or the class of an expanded clone, and some rows leave it out.

CDR3	DNA	V	J	length	D	size
CASSQQGRGGTEAFF	TGCGCCAGCAGCCAGCAAGGGAGAGGCGGCACTGAAGCTTTCTTT	TRBV4-1	TRBJ1-1	15	-	few
CASSLLGNEQFF	TGTGCCAGCAGTTTACTAGGGAATGAGCAGTTCTTC	TRBV27	TRBJ2-1	12	-	once
CASSFEPHMFDEQFF	TGTGCCAGCAGCTTTGAACCCCACATGTTCGATGAGCAGTTCTTC	TRBV5-5	TRBJ2-1	15	-	-
CASSLTSGRAIRYEQYF	TGTGCCAGCAGCTTAACTAGCGGGAGGGCCATTCGATACGAGCAGTACTTC	TRBV11-2	TRBJ2-7	17	TRBD2	-
CASSLGTGVGEKLFF	TGCGCCAGCAGCTTGGGGACAGGGGTTGGGGAAAAACTGTTTTTT	TRBV5-1	TRBJ1-4	15	TRBD1	few
CASSLQGAYTEAFF	TGTGCCAGCAGTTTGCAGGGGGCATACACTGAAGCTTTCTTT	TRBV7-6	TRBJ1-1	14	TRBD1	-
CASSPIYGGDGYTF	TGTGCCAGCAGCCCGATTTACGGGGGCGACGGCTACACCTTC	TRBV14	TRBJ1-2	14	-	-
CASSQDRPRTGELFF	TGTGCCAGCAGTCAGGACAGGCCGCGCACCGGGGAGCTGTTTTTT	TRBV6-5	TRBJ2-2	15	TRBD1	-
CASSQALQVEYYEQYF	TGTGCCAGCAGCCAAGCATTGCAGGTGGAGTACTACGAGCAGTACTTC	TRBV4-2	TRBJ2-7	16	-	-
CASSRVGTDTQYF	TGCGCCAGCAGCAGGGTCGGGACAGATACGCAGTATTTT	TRBV5-1	TRBJ2-3	13	-	-
CASSPVEFMATNEKLFF	TGTGCCAGCAGCCCGGTGGAGTTTATGGCAACTAATGAAAAACTGTTTTTT	TRBV9	TRBJ1-4	17	-	-
CASSPWDNNYGYTF	TGTGCCAGCTCACCATGGGATAATAACTATGGCTACACCTTC	TRBV18	TRBJ1-2	14	-	-
CASSVTGSSPGELFF	TGTGCCAGCAGCGTGACAGGTTCTTCGCCCGGGGAGCTGTTTTTT	TRBV7-3	TRBJ2-2	15	-	-
CASSRWGDYNEQFF	TGTGCCAGCAGCCGCTGGGGGGACTACAATGAGCAGTTCTTC	TRBV28	TRBJ2-1	14	-	-
CASSRAGYLEAFF	TGCGCCAGCAGCCGAGCAGGGTACCTTGAAGCTTTCTTT	TRBV4-1	TRBJ1-1	13	-	few
CASQRGSSYEQYF	TGCGCCAGCCAGCGGGGCAGCTCCTACGAGCAGTACTTC	TRBV5-1	TRBJ2-7	13	TRBD2	-
CASSVYPNYGYTF	TGTGCCAGCAGCGTCTACCCTAACTATGGCTACACCTTC	TRBV5-4	TRBJ1-2	13	-	-
CASSYAGNYEQYF	TGTGCCAGCAGTTACGCGGGAAACTACGAGCAGTACTTC	TRBV6-5	TRBJ2-7	13	-	-
CASSISSGLAGYGETQYF	TGTGCCAGCAGTATCTCGAGCGGACTAGCGGGGTACGGTGAGACCCAGTACTTC	TRBV2	TRBJ2-5	18	TRBD2	-
CASSRGSGTSGSWEQFF	TGTGCCAGCAGCCGGGGATCGGGTACTAGCGGGAGTTGGGAGCAGTTCTTC	TRBV7-3	TRBJ2-1	17	TRBD2	-
CASRRHPNTEAFF	TGTGCCAGCCGCCGACATCCGAACACTGAAGCTTTCTTT	TRBV2	TRBJ1-1	13	-	-
CATSDSNQPQHF	TGTGCCACCTCGGATAGCAATCAGCCCCAGCATTTT	TRBV28	TRBJ1-5	12	-	few
CASSSGRDPSYEQYF	TGTGCCAGCAGTAGCGGGAGGGACCCCTCCTACGAGCAGTACTTC	TRBV28	TRBJ2-7	15	TRBD2	-
CASSLFRGAYNEQFF	TGTGCCAGCAGTTTATTTCGGGGGGCGTACAATGAGCAGTTCTTC	TRBV27	TRBJ2-1	15	-	-
CSVRRLMDRDTEAFF	TGCAGCGTCCGTCGTTTAATGGATCGGGACACTGAAGCTTTCTTT	TRBV29-1	TRBJ1-1	15	-	-
CGIAKSSYEQYF	TGCGGAATAGCAAAGAGCTCCTACGAGCAGTACTTC	TRBV28	TRBJ2-7	12	-	few
CASSLAGGGQPQHF	TGTGCCAGCAGCTTGGCCGGGGGAGGTCAGCCCCAGCATTTT	TRBV5-4	TRBJ1-5	14	-	-
CASSSPGSNEKLFF	TGTGCCAGCAGCTCTCCGGGGTCTAATGAAAAACTGTTTTTT	TRBV5-5	TRBJ1-4	14	-	-
CASARGGDYGYTF	TGTGCCAGTGCCCGGGGCGGCGACTATGGCTACACCTTC	TRBV2	TRBJ1-2	13	-	-
CASSWTSQDSYEQYF	TGCGCCAGCAGCTGGACTAGCCAAGATTCCTACGAGCAGTACTTC	TRBV5-1	TRBJ2-7	15	TRBD2	-
CASSRGYGYTF	TGCGCCAGCAGCCGGGGCTATGGCTACACCTTC	TRBV4-1	TRBJ1-2	11	-	once
CASSYSTGELFF	TGTGCCAGCAGTTACTCCACCGGGGAGCTGTTTTTT	TRBV6-6	TRBJ2-2	12	-	once
CAWSAKQGEDYGYTF	TGTGCCTGGAGTGCTAAACAGGGGGAAGACTATGGCTACACCTTC	TRBV30	TRBJ1-2	15	TRBD1	-
CASSLATLAGSTDTQYF	TGTGCCAGCAGCTTAGCGACTCTAGCGGGAAGCACAGATACGCAGTATTTT	TRBV7-2	TRBJ2-3	17	TRBD2	-
CASSWDRANYEQYF	TGTGCCAGCAGCTGGGACAGGGCAAACTACGAGCAGTACTTC	TRBV11-1	TRBJ2-7	14	TRBD1	few
CASSLAAEKLFF	TGTGCCAGCAGCTTGGCGGCAGAAAAACTGTTTTTT	TRBV5-6	TRBJ1-4	12	-	few
CASSRTGRHEQYF	TGTGCCAGCAGCCGGACAGGGCGCCACGAGCAGTACTTC	TRBV6-5	TRBJ2-7	13	TRBD1	few
CASRRRTGSYEQYF	TGCGCCAGCAGACGCCGGACAGGCTCCTACGAGCAGTACTTC	TRBV4-1	TRBJ2-7	14	TRBD1	-
CASSLAAYNYGYTF	TGTGCCAGCAGCTTGGCCGCGTATAACTATGGCTACACCTTC	TRBV5-6	TRBJ1-2	14	-	-
CASSRTGSAGYTF	TGTGCCAGCAGTCGGACAGGGAGCGCAGGCTACACCTTC	TRBV5-6	TRBJ1-2	13	TRBD1	-
CASSIYRGNYEQYF	TGTGCCAGCAGCATATACAGGGGGAACTACGAGCAGTACTTC	TRBV11-2	TRBJ2-7	14	TRBD1	-
CASSLGPGQGLQETQYF	TGCGCCAGCAGCTTGGGGCCGGGACAGGGGCTCCAAGAGACCCAGTACTTC	TRBV5-1	TRBJ2-5	17	TRBD1	few
CASSPQEGGLDTEAFF	TGTGCCAGCAGTCCCCAGGAGGGGGGACTTGACACTGAAGCTTTCTTT	TRBV14	TRBJ1-1	16	-	-
CASSSEGLWGRSVTDTQYF	TGTGCCAGCAGTTCCGAGGGTTTGTGGGGAAGGTCAGTCACAGATACGCAGTATTTT	TRBV28	TRBJ2-3	19	-	-